The 23 T cell receptor beta chains given below trace back to one sample, sequenced in a study of shared clonotypes between healthy human individuals. Profiled with immunoSEQ multiplex PCR; TCRdb holds only in-frame clones, not every one. The sample gives roughly 2.4 million clones, under 97% of which show up once; approximately 0.13% is in the top ten. The sequenced sample consisted of naive CD4+ T cells sorted from blood. Subset: CD45RA+ positively selected. All receptors come from a man in his late teens or twenties in good health.

The chain joins TRBV18 to TRBJ2-4; 9 bases align to TRBD2. CDR1 KGHSH and CDR2 LQKENI come from the germline V gene. The CDR3 spans 17 residues. V was clipped by 3 bases and J by 6 bases; unmatched bases: 12. The CDR3 DNA sequence: TGTGCCAGCTCACCCCGGGGTAGCGGGGGTGATGGAAACATTCAGTACTTC. Amino acid sequence: CASSPRGSGGDGNIQYF.

This clone was counted between two and nine times. The chain employs TRBV5-4 and TRBJ1-6; possibly TRBD1 for D (6 bases). Trimming left V 4 bases short and J 7 bases short, with 12 bases between. The CDR3 totals 14 residues. CDR1 is SGHNT, CDR2 YYREEE, per germline (reference sequence). CDR3 sequence: CASSPDSQNSPLHF. In nucleotides, the CDR3 is TGTGCCAGCAGCCCGGACAGCCAGAATTCACCCCTCCACTTT. The variable domain in full, completed from reference TRBV5-4 and TRBJ1-6, reads ETGVTQSPTHLIKTRGQQVTLRCSSQSGHNTVSWYQQALGQGPQFIFQYYREEENGRGNFPPRFSGLQFPNYSSELNVNALELDDSALYLCASSPDSQNSPLHFGNGTRLTVT.

Written as DNA, the CDR3 is TGTGCCACCAGCAGTCGAACAGGATTCGCGAACACCGGGGAGCTGTTTTTT. Protein sequence: CATSSRTGFANTGELFF. The rearrangement links TRBV15 to TRBJ2-2, with D maybe TRBD1 (5 bases). Looked up from germline, CDR1 is LNHNV and CDR2 is YYDKDF (reference sequence). V lost 3 bases and J lost 0, with 14 bases in between. This CDR3 spans 17 amino acids.

This clone came up once. The chain has TRBV2 and TRBJ1-2; no definite D call. This CDR3 is 13 amino acids long. Germline CDR1 reads SNHLY; CDR2 reads FYNNEI. V was trimmed by 4 bases and J by 6 bases, leaving 12 bases between them. The CDR3 coding sequence is TGTGCCAGCAGTGTTACGGGGTTGCATGGCTACACCTTC. Translation gives CASSVTGLHGYTF.

This chain joins TRBV11-2 and TRBJ2-7; 11 bases line up with TRBD2. CDR3 size: 15 residues. V dropped 0 bases and J dropped 3; count of bases not matched to a gene: 1. Germline assignment: CDR1 SGHAT and CDR2 FQNNGV. The CDR3 DNA sequence: TGTGCCAGCAGCTTAGAACTAGCGGGAGACTACGAGCAGTACTTC. Protein sequence: CASSLELAGDYEQYF.

This clone was seen a single time. This rearrangement joins TRBV11-3 to TRBJ2-2; TRBD1 aligns across 9 bases. Trimming at V came to 5 bases and at J to 5 bases, leaving 9 bases not matched to a gene. CDR1 SGHNT and CDR2 YENEEA come from the germline V gene. The CDR3 is 16 amino acids. The DNA for the CDR3 is TGTGCCAGCAGCCATAGGACAGGGGCTTCAACCGGGGAGCTGTTTTTT. The encoded protein is CASSHRTGASTGELFF.

Turning to this clone: The same CDR3 arises from other DNA sequences in this sample as well. The J gene is TRBJ2-7, the V gene TRBV10-3; a possible D gene is TRBD1 (5 bases). V was clipped by 6 bases and J by 4 bases, with 10 bases between them. Germline V CDR1 and CDR2: ENHRY, SYGVKD. The CDR3 totals 12 residues. CDR3 residues: CAIRDRGYEQYF. In nucleotides, the CDR3 is TGTGCCATCAGGGATAGGGGTTACGAGCAGTACTTC.

The V call is TRBV6-5, the J call TRBJ2-3; the match to TRBD1 covers 12 bases. V lost 0 bases to trimming and J lost 8 bases; unmatched junction nucleotides: 3. CDR1 MNHEY and CDR2 SVGAGI come from the germline V gene. The CDR3 consists of 15 residues. CDR3 amino acids: CASSYSGQGAATQYF. DNA for the CDR3: TGTGCCAGCAGTTACTCGGGACAGGGGGCAGCTACGCAGTATTTT.

For the CDR3, the DNA is TGCAGCGTTGAAGGGGGCAGGGAGCAAGTAGGTCCGTTTGGCTACACCTTC. This encodes CSVEGGREQVGPFGYTF. The rearrangement joins TRBV29-1 to TRBJ1-2, with D possibly being TRBD1 (5 bases). The CDR3 sequence is 17 residues long. Trimming shortened V by 1 base and J by 7 bases, and 25 bases separated the two germline ends. The germline V gene has CDR1 SQVTM and CDR2 ANQGSEA.

The chain joins TRBV28 to TRBJ2-7; the D is unclear. Trimming stripped 8 bases from V and 2 bases from J, with 13 bases between. CDR1 MDHEN and CDR2 SYDVKM come from the germline V gene. There are 13 residues in the CDR3. The CDR3 DNA reads as TGTGCCAGCTCTGCGGCGAGCACCTACGAGCAGTACTTC. Residues: CASSAASTYEQYF.

The chain links TRBV10-1 to TRBJ2-1; 9 positions match TRBD1. V trimming: 6 bases; J trimming: 8 bases; junction bases outside the gene matches: 11. CDR3 length: 15 residues. Per germline, CDR1 WNHNN and CDR2 SYGVQD (reference sequence). The CDR3 sequence is CASSVGQGRIDEQFF. CDR3 DNA sequence: TGCGCCAGCAGCGTGGGACAGGGCAGAATCGATGAGCAGTTCTTC.

V gene TRBV6-5 combines with J gene TRBJ2-1; TRBD2 is a possible D gene (7 bases). CDR1 MNHEY and CDR2 SVGAGI come from the germline V gene. This CDR3 is 15 amino acids long. The V gene lost 7 bases and the J gene lost 6 bases, with 19 bases spanning the gap. Written as DNA, the CDR3 is TGTGCCAGCAATAAAGGGAGGGGGGGATCCAATGAGCAGTTCTTC. As protein: CASNKGRGGSNEQFF.

The rearrangement uses TRBV27 and TRBJ2-1; D tentatively fits TRBD1 or TRBD2 (5 bases each). The ends were cut back, 8 bases at V and 4 bases at J, with 12 bases in the middle. This CDR3 has 13 residues. Germline CDR1 reads MNHEY; CDR2 reads SMNVEV (reference sequence). CDR3 sequence (DNA): TGTGCCAGCGGGGCTAGCCGATACAATGAGCAGTTCTTC. Its protein product is CASGASRYNEQFF.

This chain links TRBV7-8 with TRBJ2-7; unclear D gene. CDR1 and CDR2 from the germline V gene are SGHVS and FQNEAQ. Trimming took off 4 bases at V and 1 base at J, with 2 bases between the two ends. This CDR3 comprises 11 residues. Here the CDR3 DNA reads TGTGCCAGCAGCTGGTCCTACGAGCAGTACTTC. Protein sequence: CASSWSYEQYF.

This chain uses TRBV10-1 with TRBJ2-2; D is possibly TRBD1 (5 bases). Trimming removed 5 bases at V and 5 bases at J, with 12 bases between. Germline CDR1 reads WNHNN; CDR2 reads SYGVQD (reference sequence). The CDR3 sequence is 14 residues long. CDR3 in DNA: TGCGCCAGCAGTCCAGGGCTGGAGACCGGGGAGCTGTTTTTT. Its protein is CASSPGLETGELFF.

The gene calls are TRBV10-3 and TRBJ2-7; D tentatively reads TRBD1 or TRBD2 (5 bases each). The CDR3 runs 13 residues. Germline loops: CDR1 ENHRY, CDR2 SYGVKD. Trimming left V 9 bases short and J 3 bases short, with 15 bases between. The CDR3, as DNA: TGTGCCATAGGATCCTCGAGGGGCTACGAGCAGTACTTC. This encodes CAIGSSRGYEQYF.

This chain joins TRBV6-5 and TRBJ2-7; 8 bases are a match to TRBD2. The germline V gene has CDR1 MNHEY and CDR2 SVGAGI. CDR3 length: 13 residues. The ends lost 9 bases at V and 7 bases at J; junction bases unmatched: 11. The CDR3 loop is CASRTGGMNEQYF. CDR3 DNA sequence: TGTGCCAGTCGGACGGGGGGGATGAATGAGCAGTACTTC.

This clone was seen just once. The CDR3 DNA sequence: TGTGCCAGCAGCCCCTGGGTGGTGGAAGAGACCCAGTACTTC. Amino acids: CASSPWVVEETQYF. V gene TRBV7-8 combines with J gene TRBJ2-5; D gene unclear. Between the trimmed V and J ends, which lost 5 bases and 3 bases, there was a span of 13 bases. The germline V gene has CDR1 SGHVS and CDR2 FQNEAQ. This CDR3 has 14 residues.

The chain couples TRBV9 to TRBJ2-1, with D perhaps given as TRBD1 or TRBD2 (6 bases each). This CDR3 is 14 amino acids long. CDR1 and CDR2 (germline): SGDLS, YYNGEE. The V end lost 4 bases, the J end lost 8 bases, and 16 bases lay between the germline ends. CDR3 in amino acids: CASSTWTGAHEQFF. In DNA, the CDR3 is TGTGCCAGCAGCACGTGGACGGGGGCGCATGAGCAGTTCTTC.

With regard to this clone: The sample has other DNA sequences that encode this CDR3 too. V usage is TRBV5-6 and J usage is TRBJ2-5; 7 nucleotides align to TRBD1. The trim removed 0 bases at V and 4 bases at J, leaving 0 bases unmatched. Per the germline V gene, CDR1 is SGHDT and CDR2 is YYEEEE. The CDR3 is 13 residues long. In DNA form, the CDR3 reads TGTGCCAGCAGCTTGGACAGGGGAGAGACCCAGTACTTC. Amino acids: CASSLDRGETQYF. The entire variable domain, with the rest obtained from reference TRBV5-6 and TRBJ2-5, is as follows: DAGVTQSPTHLIKTRGQQVTLRCSPKSGHDTVSWYQQALGQGPQFIFQYYEEEERQRGNFPDRFSGHQFPNYSSELNVNALLLGDSALYLCASSLDRGETQYFGPGTRLLVL.

The table lists this clone with a count of one. This chain connects TRBV5-1 to TRBJ2-3; D might be TRBD2 (5 bases). The germline V and J ends were trimmed by 6 bases and 2 bases, with 10 bases remaining between them. Germline CDR1 is SGHRS and CDR2 is YFSETQ. The CDR3 loop spans 13 amino acids. The CDR3, as DNA: TGCGCCAGCAAGGAGCGGAACACAGATACGCAGTATTTT. It is translated as CASKERNTDTQYF.

This clone was recorded once. The J gene is TRBJ2-7, the V gene TRBV10-3, with D possibly matching TRBD1 (6 bases). This CDR3 region has 11 residues. Trimming removed 8 bases from V and 6 bases from J, with 11 bases in between. The V gene's germline CDR1 is ENHRY and CDR2 SYGVKD. CDR3 DNA sequence: TGTGCCATCCAACAGGGTAGCGAGCAGTACTTC. This sequence encodes CAIQQGSEQYF.

This clone was seen only once. The chain combines TRBV19 with TRBJ1-5; possibly TRBD1 for D (5 bases). V was trimmed by 5 bases and J by 3 bases, leaving 11 bases between them. The CDR3 runs 14 residues. CDR1 and CDR2 from the germline V gene are LNHDA and SQIVND (reference sequence). CDR3 amino acids: CASSVSGSNQPQHF. CDR3 DNA: TGTGCCAGTAGTGTGTCAGGGTCCAATCAGCCCCAGCATTTT.